Listed below are T cell receptor beta chains from one sample, sequenced in a study of T-cell reconstitution after alpha-beta-depleted transplantation in children. TCRdb passed the PCR reads through MiXCR, listing each CDR3 protein once. Seen here are fewer than 250,000 distinct CDR3 sequences, roughly 8.2% observed once, and the top ten hold approximately 6%. The material sequenced was PBMCs, mostly from graft donor cells, taken 180 days after TCRalphabeta/CD19-depleted stem cell transplant. The receptors originated from a male patient aged 10 to 17 who had a stem cell transplant for acute lymphoblastic leukemia, so the T cells may come from the graft donor. The CDR3 runs from the conserved cysteine through the conserved F or W. The order of the fields is J gene, D gene, clone size, CDR3 length, V gene, CDR3 DNA, CDR3 protein. A D gene is named only where the DNA matches it firmly. Rows may omit the clone size; those that give it use once, few, many or a size class.

J: TRBJ1-5; D: -; size: many; length: 16; V: TRBV5-5; DNA: TGTGCCAGCAGCTTGGACGGCCCATATAGCAATCAGCCCCAGCATTTT; CDR3: CASSLDGPYSNQPQHF
J: TRBJ2-7; D: TRBD1; size: many; length: 14; V: TRBV12-3/TRBV12-4; DNA: TGTGCCAGCAGCACCGGGACAGGGTTCTTAGGGCAGTACTTC; CDR3: CASSTGTGFLGQYF
J: TRBJ2-7; D: -; size: many; length: 14; V: TRBV27; DNA: TGTGCCAGCAGTCGGAGCGAAAGCTCCTACGAGCAGTACTTC; CDR3: CASSRSESSYEQYF
J: TRBJ2-3; D: TRBD1; size: many; length: 15; V: TRBV5-5; DNA: TGTGCCAGCAGATTGCGCGGACAGGACACAGATACGCAGTATTTT; CDR3: CASRLRGQDTDTQYF
J: TRBJ2-7; D: -; size: many; length: 15; V: TRBV28; DNA: TGTGCCAGCAGTAATTTGATCGGGGGGCGGTACGAGCAGTACTTC; CDR3: CASSNLIGGRYEQYF
J: TRBJ2-4; D: TRBD1; size: many; length: 17; V: TRBV15; DNA: TGTGCCACCAGCTCCGAGAACAGGGGGCGCCCCAAAAACATTCAGTACTTC; CDR3: CATSSENRGRPKNIQYF
J: TRBJ2-2; D: -; size: -; length: 18; V: TRBV4-2; DNA: TGTGCCAGCAGCCAGAGAAGCCTTGCGGGGGCGGGCACCGGGGAGCTGTTTTTT; CDR3: CASSQRSLAGAGTGELFF
J: TRBJ1-5; D: -; size: many; length: 15; V: TRBV7-2; DNA: TGTGCCAGCAGCCCTAGGGCCGGGTCCGGTCAGCCCCAGCATTTT; CDR3: CASSPRAGSGQPQHF
J: TRBJ2-7; D: -; size: -; length: 13; V: TRBV5-5; DNA: TGTGCCAGCAGCTTCCCCCGCAAGTACGAGCAGTACTTC; CDR3: CASSFPRKYEQYF
J: TRBJ2-4; D: TRBD2; size: many; length: 13; V: TRBV2; DNA: TGTGCCAGCGGGAGGGGAGCCAAAAACATTCAGTACTTC; CDR3: CASGRGAKNIQYF
J: TRBJ1-1; D: -; size: many; length: 14; V: TRBV25-1; DNA: TGTGCCAGCAGTGAGGGTTTTCCGAACACTGAAGCTTTCTTT; CDR3: CASSEGFPNTEAFF
J: TRBJ1-2; D: -; size: many; length: 14; V: TRBV7-9; DNA: TGTGCCAGCAGCCCCCACGAGGGGTGGGGAGGCTACACCTTC; CDR3: CASSPHEGWGGYTF
J: TRBJ2-7; D: -; size: many; length: 12; V: TRBV14; DNA: TGTGCCAGCAGCCAAGCGCCTTACGAGCAGTACTTC; CDR3: CASSQAPYEQYF
J: TRBJ2-7; D: -; size: many; length: 14; V: TRBV5-1; DNA: TGCGCCAGCAGCTTGGGGCCTAGGGGATACGAGCAGTACTTC; CDR3: CASSLGPRGYEQYF
J: TRBJ2-7; D: -; size: few; length: 14; V: TRBV20-1; DNA: TGCAGTGCTAGAGCCCCCGTGGGGACCTACGAGCAGTACTTC; CDR3: CSARAPVGTYEQYF
J: TRBJ2-1; D: TRBD2; size: many; length: 20; V: TRBV9; DNA: TGTGCCAGCAGCGCACCGGGACTAGCGGGGAATCGAGGCTCCTACAATGAGCAGTTCTTC; CDR3: CASSAPGLAGNRGSYNEQFF
J: TRBJ2-3; D: TRBD2; size: many; length: 16; V: TRBV4-2; DNA: TGTGCCAGCAGCCAAGAAAAGCGGGGAAGGGGAGATACGCAGTATTTT; CDR3: CASSQEKRGRGDTQYF
J: TRBJ1-1; D: -; size: many; length: 14; V: TRBV29-1; DNA: TGCAGCGTTGCCCCCTCCGGGGTTGGAACTGAAGCTTTCTTT; CDR3: CSVAPSGVGTEAFF
J: TRBJ1-3; D: -; size: many; length: 15; V: TRBV5-6; DNA: TGTGCCAGCAGCATGGGGTCCTGGACCGGAAACACCATATATTTT; CDR3: CASSMGSWTGNTIYF
J: TRBJ2-5; D: TRBD1; size: many; length: 13; V: TRBV20-1; DNA: TGCAGTGCATACCGGGACAGGGCTGAGACCCAGTACTTC; CDR3: CSAYRDRAETQYF
J: TRBJ1-5; D: TRBD1; size: many; length: 14; V: TRBV7-8; DNA: TGTGCCAGCAGCTTAGCGGGACAGCACCAGCCCCAGCATTTT; CDR3: CASSLAGQHQPQHF
J: TRBJ2-3; D: -; size: many; length: 16; V: TRBV7-2; DNA: TGTGCCAGCAGCCCGAGAGGCAGGGTGAGCACAGATACGCAGTATTTT; CDR3: CASSPRGRVSTDTQYF
J: TRBJ2-2; D: TRBD1; size: once; length: 16; V: TRBV6-1; DNA: TGTGCCAGCACCTTATGGGACAGGTCGAACACCGGGGAGCTGTTTTTT; CDR3: CASTLWDRSNTGELFF
J: TRBJ2-7; D: -; size: many; length: 14; V: TRBV29-1; DNA: TGCAGCGTGGTACCGGGTCGTAGCTCCTACGAGCAGTACTTC; CDR3: CSVVPGRSSYEQYF
J: TRBJ2-1; D: TRBD2; size: many; length: 15; V: TRBV7-9; DNA: TGTGCCAGCAGCCACCCGGGACTAGCCCGCAATGAGCAGTTCTTC; CDR3: CASSHPGLARNEQFF
J: TRBJ2-7; D: TRBD2; size: many; length: 15; V: TRBV6-5; DNA: TGTGCCAGCAGCCGACTAGCGGGGGGGCTCTACGAGCAGTACTTC; CDR3: CASSRLAGGLYEQYF
J: TRBJ1-5; D: TRBD1; size: many; length: 16; V: TRBV7-2; DNA: TGTGCCAGCAGCTCCGGGGACAGGGGGGACAATCAGCCCCAGCATTTT; CDR3: CASSSGDRGDNQPQHF
J: TRBJ2-1; D: -; size: -; length: 14; V: TRBV28; DNA: TGTGCCAGGGGCCCTGCGCCCCCCTGCAATGAGCAGTTCTTC; CDR3: CARGPAPPCNEQFF
J: TRBJ1-1; D: -; size: many; length: 11; V: TRBV29-1; DNA: TGCAGCGTTGAGACGGCCCTTGAAGCTTTCTTT; CDR3: CSVETALEAFF
J: TRBJ2-2; D: TRBD2; size: few; length: 19; V: TRBV5-1; DNA: TGCGCCAGCAGCTTGCGTGGCGTAGAAAGCGGGAGTGGGACCGGGGAGCTGTTTTTT; CDR3: CASSLRGVESGSGTGELFF
J: TRBJ1-6; D: -; size: many; length: 13; V: TRBV20-1; DNA: TGCAGTGCGGGGGTCGCCTATAATTCACCCCTCCACTTT; CDR3: CSAGVAYNSPLHF
J: TRBJ1-1; D: -; size: many; length: 14; V: TRBV5-1; DNA: TGCGCCAGCAGCCTTACAGGGATTAACACTGAAGCTTTCTTT; CDR3: CASSLTGINTEAFF
J: TRBJ2-7; D: TRBD1; size: few; length: 15; V: TRBV12-3/TRBV12-4; DNA: TGTGCCAGCAGCCAGACAGGGGGACCAGGTTACGAGCAGTACTTC; CDR3: CASSQTGGPGYEQYF
J: TRBJ2-7; D: -; size: many; length: 16; V: TRBV4-3; DNA: TGCGCCAGCAGCCTTTGGGGGGGGGCTGGCTCCTACGAGCAGTACTTC; CDR3: CASSLWGGAGSYEQYF
J: TRBJ1-6; D: -; size: many; length: 16; V: TRBV6-5; DNA: TGTGCCAGCAGTCCTCGACAGGACGTCTATAATTCACCCCTCCACTTT; CDR3: CASSPRQDVYNSPLHF
J: TRBJ2-3; D: TRBD2; size: many; length: 15; V: TRBV5-5; DNA: TGTGCCAGCAGCTTGGAGGCTAGCGGGGGCCATACGCAGTATTTT; CDR3: CASSLEASGGHTQYF
J: TRBJ2-5; D: -; size: many; length: 14; V: TRBV11-2; DNA: TGTGCCAGCAGCTTAGATACGGCTGTTGGGACCCAGTACTTC; CDR3: CASSLDTAVGTQYF
J: TRBJ2-7; D: TRBD2; size: many; length: 15; V: TRBV20-1; DNA: TGCAGTGCTAGAGTGGTAGGGGCCCTAGCGGGGGAGCAGTACTTC; CDR3: CSARVVGALAGEQYF
J: TRBJ1-5; D: -; size: many; length: 12; V: TRBV20-1; DNA: TGCAGTGCCGCTACAGTTCTCCAGCCCCAGCATTTT; CDR3: CSAATVLQPQHF
J: TRBJ2-3; D: -; size: many; length: 15; V: TRBV7-3; DNA: TGTGCCAGCAGCCCAACTGGGGCGGGGTGGGATACGCAGTATTTT; CDR3: CASSPTGAGWDTQYF
J: TRBJ2-4; D: TRBD2; size: many; length: 14; V: TRBV20-1; DNA: TGCAGTGCTAGAGAAGCGGGGGGGCGAGGCATTCAGTACTTC; CDR3: CSAREAGGRGIQYF
J: TRBJ2-7; D: -; size: many; length: 17; V: TRBV3-1; DNA: TGTGCCAGCAGCCGGGTCCAAGCCCGGGACAATCTAAACGAGCAGTACTTC; CDR3: CASSRVQARDNLNEQYF
J: TRBJ2-5; D: -; size: many; length: 15; V: TRBV5-1; DNA: TGCGCCAGCAGCTTGGGACGACTCAGCCAAGAGACCCAGTACTTC; CDR3: CASSLGRLSQETQYF
J: TRBJ2-1; D: -; size: -; length: 14; V: TRBV18; DNA: TGTGCCAGCTCACCTCGGCGGGGTTACAATGAGCAGTTCTTC; CDR3: CASSPRRGYNEQFF
J: TRBJ1-1; D: TRBD1; size: many; length: 16; V: TRBV12-3/TRBV12-4; DNA: TGTGCCAGCAGTTTTAGGACAGGCTTGGGTAAGGCTGAAGCTTTCTTT; CDR3: CASSFRTGLGKAEAFF
J: TRBJ1-2; D: TRBD1; size: many; length: 14; V: TRBV4-1; DNA: TGCGCCAGCAGCCCCGGACAGGGAGGGTCTGGCTACACCTTC; CDR3: CASSPGQGGSGYTF
J: TRBJ2-1; D: -; size: many; length: 16; V: TRBV7-3; DNA: TGTGCCAGCAGCTCTACCGTAGCAGGCCCCTACAATGAGCAGTTCTTC; CDR3: CASSSTVAGPYNEQFF
J: TRBJ2-3; D: TRBD1; size: many; length: 14; V: TRBV5-1; DNA: TGCGCCAGCAGCCCGGCAGGGGGTACAGATACGCAGTATTTT; CDR3: CASSPAGGTDTQYF